Here is one TCR beta chain with its context. The antigen remains undetermined. Trimming at V came to 5 bases and at J to 7 bases, leaving 9 bases not matched to a gene. The germline V gene has CDR1 SGHVS and CDR2 FNYEAQ. The CDR3 extends over 15 amino acids. This table comes from immunoSEQ multiplex PCR, and its TCRdb copy is limited to in-frame clones, with some not included. The sample contains some 22,000 clones, about 81% of which appear only once. The data belong to a study of cytotoxic CD8 clonotypes in ibrutinib-treated CLL. General study results and limits: Before falling back toward baseline at progression, clonality had risen at the time of ibrutinib response.

The sequences come from PBMCs, collected before ibrutinib treatment. The rearrangement joins TRBV7-6 to TRBJ2-1; the match to TRBD2 covers 9 bases. The sequence came from a human donor with chronic lymphocytic leukemia. CDR3 DNA sequence: TGTGCCAGCAGCCAGGGTAGCGGGAGTACTAATGAGCAGTTCTTC. It codes for CASSQGSGSTNEQFF.